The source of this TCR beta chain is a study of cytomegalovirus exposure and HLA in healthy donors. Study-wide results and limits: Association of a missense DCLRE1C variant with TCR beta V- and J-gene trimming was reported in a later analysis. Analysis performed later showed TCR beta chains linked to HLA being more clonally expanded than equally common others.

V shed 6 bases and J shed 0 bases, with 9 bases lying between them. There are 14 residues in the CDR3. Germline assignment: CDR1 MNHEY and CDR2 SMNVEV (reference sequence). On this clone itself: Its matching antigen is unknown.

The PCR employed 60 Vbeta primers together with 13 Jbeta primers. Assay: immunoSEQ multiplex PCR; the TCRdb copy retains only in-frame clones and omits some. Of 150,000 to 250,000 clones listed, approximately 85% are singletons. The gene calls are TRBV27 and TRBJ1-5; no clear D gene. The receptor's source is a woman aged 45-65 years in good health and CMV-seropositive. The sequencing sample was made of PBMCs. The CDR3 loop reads CASSLLNSNQPQHF. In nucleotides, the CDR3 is TGTGCCAGCAGCCTCCTAAATAGCAATCAGCCCCAGCATTTT.